This TCR beta chain was captured in a study of Ad26.COV2.S vaccination and SARS-CoV-2 variants. Study outcomes and limitations: Possible underestimation of total T cell responses by the TCR breadth and depth analyses was noted.

V shed 3 bases and J 1 base; nucleotides not matched to a gene: 10. This CDR3 region has 18 residues. Per germline, CDR1 KGHSH and CDR2 LQKENI. Of note for this clone: Its antigen is not known.

Described treatment: roughly 18 received Ad26.COV2.S at low or high dose, single or two shots; five or six received placebo; per-sample allocation not given. Sampling was performed 63 days after the first vaccine or placebo injection. TCRdb keeps only in-frame clones here, not all; method: immunoSEQ multiplex PCR. The sample lists hundreds of thousands of clones, about 89% seen once, with around 1.5% in the top ten. This specimen was peripheral blood, taken in a trial of Ad26.COV2.S vaccine versus placebo. This receptor was taken from a person between 18 and 65 years old who received the Ad26.COV2.S COVID-19 vaccine or a placebo. The chain couples TRBV18 to TRBJ2-7; the match to TRBD1 covers 12 bases. CDR3 amino acids: CASSPRDRGRVGSYEQYF. CDR3 DNA: TGTGCCAGCTCACCCCGGGACAGGGGGCGGGTAGGATCCTACGAGCAGTACTTC.